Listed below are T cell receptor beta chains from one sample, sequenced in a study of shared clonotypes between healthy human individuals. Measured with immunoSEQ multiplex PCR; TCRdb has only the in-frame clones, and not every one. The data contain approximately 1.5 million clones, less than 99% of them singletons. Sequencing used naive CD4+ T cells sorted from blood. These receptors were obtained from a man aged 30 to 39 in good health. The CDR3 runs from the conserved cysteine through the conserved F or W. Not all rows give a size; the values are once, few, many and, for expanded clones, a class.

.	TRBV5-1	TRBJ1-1	CASSFWDSDTEAFF
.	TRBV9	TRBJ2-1	CASSVGPSGVEGYNEQFF
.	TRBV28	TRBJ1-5	CASNPGQVAAQPQHF
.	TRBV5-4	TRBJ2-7	CASSTTGGVSYEQYF
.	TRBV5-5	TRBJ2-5	CASSLVGRVETQYF
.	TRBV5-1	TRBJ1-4	CASSSIGGIPNEKLFF
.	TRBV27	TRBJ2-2	CASSLRANTGELFF
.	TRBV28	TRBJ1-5	CASSLEGYQPQHF
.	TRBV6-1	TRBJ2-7	CASTFIRDLREQYF
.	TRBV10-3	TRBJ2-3	CAISGGQGTTDTQYF
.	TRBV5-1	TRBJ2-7	CASSSNSGGFLQQYF
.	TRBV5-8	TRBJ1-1	CASSLVVSYTEAFF
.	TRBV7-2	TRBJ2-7	CASSLSPEGYEQYF
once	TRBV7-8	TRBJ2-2	CASTGRTERIGELFF
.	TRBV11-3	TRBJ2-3	CASSLDRMKDTQYF
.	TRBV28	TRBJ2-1	CASSPGPIEYNEQFF
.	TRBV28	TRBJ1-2	CASSFRGYYGYTF
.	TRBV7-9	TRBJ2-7	CASSFSGLAEQYF
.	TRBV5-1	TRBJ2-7	CASSFPTDEQYF
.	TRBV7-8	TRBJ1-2	CASSQEGYGYTF
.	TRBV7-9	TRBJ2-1	CASSLALGGSYNEQFF
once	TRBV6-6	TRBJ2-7	CASSYRPGGVSYEQYF